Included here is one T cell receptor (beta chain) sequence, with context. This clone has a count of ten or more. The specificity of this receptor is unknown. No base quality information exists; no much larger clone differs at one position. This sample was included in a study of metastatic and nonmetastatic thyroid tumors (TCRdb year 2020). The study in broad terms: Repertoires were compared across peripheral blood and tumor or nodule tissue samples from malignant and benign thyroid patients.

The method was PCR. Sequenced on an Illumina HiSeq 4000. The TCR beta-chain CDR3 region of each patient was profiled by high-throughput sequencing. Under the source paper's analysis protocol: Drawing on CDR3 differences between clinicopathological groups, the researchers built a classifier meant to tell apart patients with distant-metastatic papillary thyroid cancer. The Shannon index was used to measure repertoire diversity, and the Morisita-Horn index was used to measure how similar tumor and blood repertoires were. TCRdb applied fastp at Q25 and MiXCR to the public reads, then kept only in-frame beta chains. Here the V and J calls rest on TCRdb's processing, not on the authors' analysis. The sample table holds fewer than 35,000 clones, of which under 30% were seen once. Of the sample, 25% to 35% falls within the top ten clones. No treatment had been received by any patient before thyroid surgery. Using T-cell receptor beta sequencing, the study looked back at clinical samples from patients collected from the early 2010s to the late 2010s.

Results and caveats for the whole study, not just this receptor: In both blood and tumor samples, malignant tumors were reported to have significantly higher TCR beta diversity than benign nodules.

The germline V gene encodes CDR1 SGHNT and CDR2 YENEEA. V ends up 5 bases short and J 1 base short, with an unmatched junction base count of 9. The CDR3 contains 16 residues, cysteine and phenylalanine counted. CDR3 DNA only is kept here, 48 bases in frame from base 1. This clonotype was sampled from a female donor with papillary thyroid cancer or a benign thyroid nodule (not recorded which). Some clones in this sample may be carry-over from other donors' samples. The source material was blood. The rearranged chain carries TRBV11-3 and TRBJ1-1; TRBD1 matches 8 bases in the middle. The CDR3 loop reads CASSGSGGARNTEAFF. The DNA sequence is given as TGTGCCAGCAGCGGATCAGGGGGCGCGCGGAACACTGAAGCTTTCTTT.